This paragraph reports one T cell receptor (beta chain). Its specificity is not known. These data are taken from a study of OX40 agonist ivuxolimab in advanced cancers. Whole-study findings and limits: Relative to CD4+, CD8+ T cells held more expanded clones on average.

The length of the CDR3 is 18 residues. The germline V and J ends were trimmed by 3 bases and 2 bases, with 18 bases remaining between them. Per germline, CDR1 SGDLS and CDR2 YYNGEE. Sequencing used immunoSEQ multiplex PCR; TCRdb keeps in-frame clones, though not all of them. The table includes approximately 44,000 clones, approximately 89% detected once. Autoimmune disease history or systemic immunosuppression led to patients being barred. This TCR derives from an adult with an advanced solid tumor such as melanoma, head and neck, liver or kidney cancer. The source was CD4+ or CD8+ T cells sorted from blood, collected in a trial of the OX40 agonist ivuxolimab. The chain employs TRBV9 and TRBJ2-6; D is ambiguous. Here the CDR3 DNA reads TGTGCCAGCAGCGGGGCCAAAGGTCCGTGGCCTGGGGCCAACGTCCTGACTTTC. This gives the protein CASSGAKGPWPGANVLTF.